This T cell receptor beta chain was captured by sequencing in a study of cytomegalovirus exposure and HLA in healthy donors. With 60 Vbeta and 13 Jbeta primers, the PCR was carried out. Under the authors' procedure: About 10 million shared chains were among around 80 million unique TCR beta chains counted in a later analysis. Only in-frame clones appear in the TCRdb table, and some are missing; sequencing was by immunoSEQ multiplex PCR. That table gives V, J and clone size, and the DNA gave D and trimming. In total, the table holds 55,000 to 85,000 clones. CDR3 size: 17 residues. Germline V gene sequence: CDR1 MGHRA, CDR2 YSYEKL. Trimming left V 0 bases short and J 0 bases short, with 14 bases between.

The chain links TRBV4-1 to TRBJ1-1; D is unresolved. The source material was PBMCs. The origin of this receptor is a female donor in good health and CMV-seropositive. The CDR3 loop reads CASSQDRSRRLNTEAFF. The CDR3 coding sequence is TGCGCCAGCAGCCAAGATCGATCGCGGCGCCTGAACACTGAAGCTTTCTTT.